This entry lists 15 T cell receptor beta chains sequenced from one sample in a study of blood T cells in healthy people across ages. A sample-barcoded 5' primer and a J-beta primer mix were used in a second PCR of about 6 to 11 cycles. TCRdb called the 5' RACE reads again in MiXCR, with one record for every CDR3 protein. The table has 800,000 to 1,300,000 distinct CDR3 sequences, approximately 26% seen once; the top ten hold 0.65% to 0.75%. The data were also submitted as part of a second study, on T cells of mothers and their children.

The sample was blood. These receptors were taken from a girl under 10 years old in good health.

The CDR3 DNA reads as TGCAGCGTCCAGATTACGGGACAGGGGGGTAATGAGCAGTTCTTC. Translation: CSVQITGQGGNEQFF. The chain joins TRBV29-1 to TRBJ2-1, with 11 bases fitting TRBD1. Germline V gene data show CDR1 as SQVTM and CDR2 as ANQGSEA. With V trimmed by 6 bases and J by 7 bases, 11 bases remained unmatched. The CDR3 extends over 15 amino acids.

The chain couples TRBV10-3 to TRBJ2-5, with 7 bases lining up with TRBD1. This CDR3 has 15 residues. Germline loops: CDR1 ENHRY, CDR2 SYGVKD. The V gene end was trimmed by 7 bases and the J gene end by 5 bases; junction bases not matched to a gene: 13. In DNA, the CDR3 is TGTGCCATCAAAAGGGGAGATGAGGGGGCGGAGACCCAGTACTTC. Translation: CAIKRGDEGAETQYF.

Details on this clonotype: Relative to the germline gene, one junction end is altered; a read error may explain this. The chain couples TRBV3-1 to TRBJ2-5, with D possibly being TRBD1 or TRBD2 (5 bases each). Per the germline V gene, CDR1 is LGHDT and CDR2 is YNNKEL (reference sequence). The CDR3 consists of 11 residues. The CDR3 nucleotides are TGTGCCAGCAGCCAAGTAGGGACCCACTACTTC. Translating it yields CASSQVGTHYF.

This clonotype was recorded at least ten times. The chain combines TRBV15 with TRBJ2-1; no clear D gene. The J call may not be correct, given that the DNA end is closer to TRBJ2-7. The V gene's germline CDR1 is LNHNV and CDR2 YYDKDF (reference sequence). The CDR3 totals 12 residues. The CDR3 DNA reads as TGTGCCACCAGCAGAGATGGGCTCGAGCAGTACTTC. Translated: CATSRDGLEQYF.

The chain uses TRBV12-3 or TRBV12-4 and TRBJ2-4, with a tentative D call TRBD1 (6 bases). Trimming cost V 3 bases and J 8 bases, with 11 bases left between them. This CDR3 comprises 13 residues. For the CDR3, the DNA is TGTGCCAGCAGTTTTAAGGGGGTTGACATTCAGTACTTC. Translation gives CASSFKGVDIQYF.

The table lists this clonotype with many counts. The rearrangement links TRBV13 to TRBJ2-7, with D unclear. The germline V and J ends were trimmed by 0 bases and 6 bases, with 6 bases remaining between them. There are 12 residues in the CDR3. From germline, CDR1 is PRHDT and CDR2 FYEKMQ (reference sequence). The CDR3 DNA is TGTGCCAGCAGCTTAGGAGTAGGCGAGCAGTACTTC. This gives the protein CASSLGVGEQYF.

The V gene is TRBV27, the J gene TRBJ2-7; 9 bases match TRBD2. Germline V CDR1 and CDR2: MNHEY, SMNVEV (reference sequence). V lost 2 bases and J lost 2; bases outside the gene matches: 4. This CDR3 contains 15 residues. The CDR3 coding sequence is TGTGCCAGCAGTTTAGTCGGCGGGGGGGCCTACGAGCAGTACTTC. This encodes CASSLVGGGAYEQYF.

This clonotype has only a few counts. The genes are TRBV12-3 or TRBV12-4 and TRBJ2-1, with D possibly matching TRBD2 (5 bases). This CDR3 has 16 amino acids. Trimming shortened V by 2 bases and J by 5 bases, and 16 bases separated the two germline ends. CDR3 in amino acids: CASSLLANALNNEQFF. The CDR3 DNA sequence: TGTGCCAGCAGTTTACTAGCTAATGCCCTCAACAATGAGCAGTTCTTC.

The V gene is TRBV28, the J gene TRBJ2-7; TRBD2 agrees at 7 bases. The CDR3 covers 13 residues. Per the germline V gene, CDR1 is MDHEN and CDR2 is SYDVKM. J lost 5 bases, V lost 5 bases, and 6 bases had no gene match. For the CDR3, the DNA is TGTGCCAGCAGTCGCGGACTAGTAAACGAGCAGTACTTC. Its translation is CASSRGLVNEQYF. The whole variable domain, filled in from reference TRBV28 and TRBJ2-7, reads DVKVTQSSRYLVKRTGEKVFLECVQDMDHENMFWYRQDPGLGLRLIYFSYDVKMKEKGDIPEGYSVSREKKERFSLILESASTNQTSMYLCASSRGLVNEQYFGPGTRLTVT.

The genes are TRBV20-1 and TRBJ2-1; the match to TRBD2 covers 7 bases. There are 16 residues in the CDR3. The trim removed 1 base at V and 4 bases at J, leaving 10 bases unmatched. Germline CDR1 is DFQATT and CDR2 is SNEGSKA (reference sequence). The DNA for the CDR3 is TGCAGTGCTAGAGGTGTCGAGGCTAGCGGATACAATGAGCAGTTCTTC. Translation gives CSARGVEASGYNEQFF.

This clonotype was seen a few times. V and J are TRBV29-1 and TRBJ2-5, with TRBD1 identical over 10 bases. V shed 3 bases and J 5 bases; nucleotides not matched to a gene: 15. This CDR3 region has 17 residues. In germline, CDR1 is SQVTM, CDR2 ANQGSEA. CDR3 in DNA: TGCAGCGTTGATCTCGGGGACAGGGGTCCCCGGGGGGAGACCCAGTACTTC. Protein: CSVDLGDRGPRGETQYF. Filled out from reference TRBV29-1 and TRBJ2-5, the complete variable domain reads SAVISQKPSRDICQRGTSLTIQCQVDSQVTMMFWYRQQPGQSLTLIATANQGSEATYESGFVIDKFPISRPNLTFSTLTVSNMSPEDSSIYLCSVDLGDRGPRGETQYFGPGTRLLVL.

This clonotype turned up a few times. This chain links TRBV12-3 or TRBV12-4 with TRBJ2-5; D could derive from TRBD1 or TRBD2 (6 bases each). The tail of the sequence fits TRBJ2-7 better, so the J call may be wrong. The CDR3 is made up of 16 amino acids. Written as DNA, the CDR3 is TGTGCCAGCAGCCCCTCTCGGGGGCCTAGCTCCTACGAGCAGTACTTC. Protein product: CASSPSRGPSSYEQYF.

The CDR3 DNA follows: TGTGCCATCGGGATTGACCCTTCAAGCACTGAAGCTTTCTTT. It codes for CAIGIDPSSTEAFF. This chain connects TRBV10-3 to TRBJ1-1; unclear D gene. Germline V lookup: CDR1 ENHRY, CDR2 SYGVKD. Trimming shortened V by 8 bases and J by 4 bases, and 17 bases separated the two germline ends. The CDR3 is 14 amino acids.

V is TRBV7-8 and J is TRBJ2-4; D unclear. V lost 5 bases and J 3 bases, leaving 8 bases between the germline ends. The CDR3 totals 13 residues. Looked up from germline, CDR1 is SGHVS and CDR2 is FQNEAQ. The CDR3 spells CASSVSSKNIQYF. The CDR3 DNA follows: TGTGCCAGCAGCGTCAGTAGCAAAAACATTCAGTACTTC.

V and J are TRBV20-1 and TRBJ1-2; 8 nucleotides line up with TRBD1. The germline V gene has CDR1 DFQATT and CDR2 SNEGSKA (reference sequence). The CDR3 is 12 amino acids. With 3 bases clipped from V and 9 bases from J, the junction kept 6 bases outside the gene matches. The CDR3, as DNA: TGCAGTGCTAGCACAGGGGGTGCCAGCTACACCTTC. This sequence encodes CSASTGGASYTF.